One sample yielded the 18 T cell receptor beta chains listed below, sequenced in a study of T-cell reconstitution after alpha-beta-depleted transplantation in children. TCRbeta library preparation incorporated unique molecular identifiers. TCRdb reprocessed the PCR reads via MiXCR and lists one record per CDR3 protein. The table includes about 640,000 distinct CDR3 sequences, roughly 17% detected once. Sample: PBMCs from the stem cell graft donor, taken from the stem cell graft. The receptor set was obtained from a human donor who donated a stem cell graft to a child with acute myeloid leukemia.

The CDR3 DNA is TGTGCCAGCAGCTTAGCCATTAATGAAAAACTGTTTTTT. Amino acid sequence: CASSLAINEKLFF. This chain links TRBV7-9 with TRBJ1-4; no firm D call. The CDR3 consists of 13 residues. CDR1 is SEHNR and CDR2 is FQNEAQ in the germline V gene (reference sequence). Deletions cut 0 bases from V and 4 bases from J, with 3 bases between.

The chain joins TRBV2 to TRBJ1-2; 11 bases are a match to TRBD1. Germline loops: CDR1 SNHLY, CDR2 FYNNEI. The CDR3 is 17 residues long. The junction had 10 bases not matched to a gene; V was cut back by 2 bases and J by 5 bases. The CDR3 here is CASSERGPGTGGYGYTF. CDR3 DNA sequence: TGTGCCAGCAGTGAACGGGGCCCTGGGACAGGGGGTTATGGCTACACCTTC.

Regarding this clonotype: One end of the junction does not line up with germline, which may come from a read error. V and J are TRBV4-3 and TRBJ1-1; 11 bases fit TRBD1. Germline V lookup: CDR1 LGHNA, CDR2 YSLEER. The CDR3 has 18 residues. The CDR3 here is CSSSQDSLDRGPGTEAFF. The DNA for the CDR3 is TGCTCCAGCAGCCAAGATAGCCTGGACAGGGGGCCGGGCACTGAAGCTTTCTTT.

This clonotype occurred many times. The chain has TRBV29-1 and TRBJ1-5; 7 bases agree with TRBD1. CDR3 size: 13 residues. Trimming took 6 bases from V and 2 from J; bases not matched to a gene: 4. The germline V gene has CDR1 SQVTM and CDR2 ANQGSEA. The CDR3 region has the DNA TGCAGCGTGACAGGGACAGGCAATCAGCCCCAGCATTTT. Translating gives CSVTGTGNQPQHF. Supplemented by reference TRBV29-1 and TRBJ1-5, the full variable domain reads SAVISQKPSRDICQRGTSLTIQCQVDSQVTMMFWYRQQPGQSLTLIATANQGSEATYESGFVIDKFPISRPNLTFSTLTVSNMSPEDSSIYLCSVTGTGNQPQHFGDGTRLSIL.

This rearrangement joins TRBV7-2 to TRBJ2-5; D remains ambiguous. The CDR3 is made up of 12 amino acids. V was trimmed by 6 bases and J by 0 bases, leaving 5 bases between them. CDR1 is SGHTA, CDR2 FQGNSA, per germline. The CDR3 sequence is CASRQYQETQYF. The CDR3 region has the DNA TGTGCCAGCAGACAGTACCAAGAGACCCAGTACTTC.

The CDR3, as DNA: TGTGCCAGCAGTTCCCAGCTGTCGGGCACAGATACGCAGTATTTT. Protein product: CASSSQLSGTDTQYF. The chain couples TRBV12-3 or TRBV12-4 to TRBJ2-3, with D hard to call. The CDR3 contains 15 residues. The V gene lost 4 bases and the J gene lost 1 base, with 12 bases spanning the gap.

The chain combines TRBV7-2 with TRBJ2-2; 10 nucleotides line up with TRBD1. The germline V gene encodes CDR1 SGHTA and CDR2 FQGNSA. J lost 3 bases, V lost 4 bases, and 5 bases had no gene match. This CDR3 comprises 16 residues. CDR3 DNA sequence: TGTGCCAGCAGCTATACCGGGACAGGGGACACCGGGGAGCTGTTTTTT. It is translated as CASSYTGTGDTGELFF.

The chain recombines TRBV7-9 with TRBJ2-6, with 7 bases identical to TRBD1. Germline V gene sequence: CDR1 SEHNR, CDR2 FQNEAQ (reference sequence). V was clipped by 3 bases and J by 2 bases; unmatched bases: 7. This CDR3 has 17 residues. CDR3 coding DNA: TGTGCCAGCAGCTTGAGAAGGGGGCTGACTGGGGCCAACGTCCTGACTTTC. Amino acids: CASSLRRGLTGANVLTF.

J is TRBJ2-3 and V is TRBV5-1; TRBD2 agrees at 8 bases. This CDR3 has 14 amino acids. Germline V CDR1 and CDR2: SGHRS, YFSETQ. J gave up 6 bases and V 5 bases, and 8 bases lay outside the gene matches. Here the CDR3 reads CASRGSGETDTQYF. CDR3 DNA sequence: TGCGCCAGCAGAGGTAGCGGGGAAACGGATACGCAGTATTTT.

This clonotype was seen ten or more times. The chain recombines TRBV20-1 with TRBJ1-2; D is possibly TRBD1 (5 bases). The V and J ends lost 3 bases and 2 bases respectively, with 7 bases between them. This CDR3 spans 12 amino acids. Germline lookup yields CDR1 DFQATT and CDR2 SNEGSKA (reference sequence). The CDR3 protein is CSARGRNYGYTF. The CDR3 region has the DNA TGCAGTGCTAGGGGGCGGAACTATGGCTACACCTTC.

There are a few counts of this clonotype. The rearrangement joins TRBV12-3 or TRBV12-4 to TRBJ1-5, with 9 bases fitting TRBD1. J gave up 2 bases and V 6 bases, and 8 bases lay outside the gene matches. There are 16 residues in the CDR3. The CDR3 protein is CASSKTGGRGNQPQHF. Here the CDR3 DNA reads TGTGCCAGCAGCAAGACAGGGGGAAGAGGCAATCAGCCCCAGCATTTT.

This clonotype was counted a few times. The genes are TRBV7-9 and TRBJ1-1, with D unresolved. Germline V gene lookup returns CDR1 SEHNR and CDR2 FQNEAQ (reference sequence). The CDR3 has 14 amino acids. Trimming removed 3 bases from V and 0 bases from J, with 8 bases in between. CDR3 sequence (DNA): TGTGCCAGCAGCTTGGGCGCATTGAACACTGAAGCTTTCTTT. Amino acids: CASSLGALNTEAFF.

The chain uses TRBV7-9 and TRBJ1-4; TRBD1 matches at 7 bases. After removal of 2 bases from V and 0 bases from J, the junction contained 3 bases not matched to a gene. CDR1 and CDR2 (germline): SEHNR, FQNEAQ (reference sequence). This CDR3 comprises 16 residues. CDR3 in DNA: TGTGCCAGCAGCTTAAGACAGGGCACAACTAATGAAAAACTGTTTTTT. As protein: CASSLRQGTTNEKLFF.

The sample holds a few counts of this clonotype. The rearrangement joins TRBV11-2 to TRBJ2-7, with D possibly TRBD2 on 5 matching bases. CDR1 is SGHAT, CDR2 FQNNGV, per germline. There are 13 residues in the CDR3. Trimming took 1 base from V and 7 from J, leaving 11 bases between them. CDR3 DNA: TGTGCCAGCAGCTTAGCGGGGAGCCGGGAGCAGTACGTC. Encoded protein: CASSLAGSREQYV.

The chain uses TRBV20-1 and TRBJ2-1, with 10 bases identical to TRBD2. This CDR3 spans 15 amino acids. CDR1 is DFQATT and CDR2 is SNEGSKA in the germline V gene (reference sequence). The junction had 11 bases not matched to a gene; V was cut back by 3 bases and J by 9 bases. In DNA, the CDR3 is TGCAGTGCTAGCCGGGGAGCGGGGGGGCAGGTTGAGCAGTTCTTC. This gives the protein CSASRGAGGQVEQFF.

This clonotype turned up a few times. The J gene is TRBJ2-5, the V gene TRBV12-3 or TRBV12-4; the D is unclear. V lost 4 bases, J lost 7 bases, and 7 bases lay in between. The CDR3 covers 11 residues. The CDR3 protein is CASSSPGTQYF. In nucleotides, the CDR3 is TGTGCCAGCAGTTCGCCCGGGACCCAGTACTTC.

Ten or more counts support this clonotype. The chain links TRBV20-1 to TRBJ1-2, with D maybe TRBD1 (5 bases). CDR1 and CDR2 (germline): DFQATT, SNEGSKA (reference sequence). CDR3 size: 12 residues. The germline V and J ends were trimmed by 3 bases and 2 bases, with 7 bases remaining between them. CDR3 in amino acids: CSASHRNYGYTF. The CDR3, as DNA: TGCAGTGCTAGCCACAGGAACTATGGCTACACCTTC.

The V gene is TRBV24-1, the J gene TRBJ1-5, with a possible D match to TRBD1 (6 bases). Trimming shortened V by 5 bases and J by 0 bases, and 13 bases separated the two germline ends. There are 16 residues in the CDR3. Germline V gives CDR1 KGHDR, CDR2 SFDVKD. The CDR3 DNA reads TGTGCCACCAGTGGAACCAGGGACATTAGCAATCAGCCCCAGCATTTT. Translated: CATSGTRDISNQPQHF.